A selection of T cell receptor beta chains follows, all from one sample in a study of vaccination and CD4 T cells after COVID-19. One entry per CDR3 protein results from TCRdb running MiXCR on the PCR reads. This table holds some 16,000 distinct CDR3 sequences, 36% found once. These receptors' antigens are unknown. The sample consisted of CD4+ T cells from blood, cultured in vitro, taken before SARS-CoV-2 vaccination. The receptor set was obtained from a human donor who received a COVID-19 vaccine. The CDR3 runs from the conserved cysteine through the conserved F or W. The order of the fields is J gene, D gene, CDR3 length, clone size, V gene, CDR3 DNA, CDR3 protein. A D gene is named only where the DNA matches it firmly. Clone size is shown for a subset of rows, as once, few, many or a class of expanded clone.

J gene: TRBJ1-4
D gene: -
CDR3 length: 15
clone size: -
V gene: TRBV7-9
CDR3 DNA: TGTGCCAGCAGCTTAGCAACCGGGACTAATGAAAAACTGTTTTTT
CDR3 protein: CASSLATGTNEKLFF

J gene: TRBJ1-2
D gene: -
CDR3 length: 15
clone size: few
V gene: TRBV10-3
CDR3 DNA: TGTGCCATCAGCAAAGGGACAAGGGAAACCTATGGCTACACCTTC
CDR3 protein: CAISKGTRETYGYTF

J gene: TRBJ1-5
D gene: -
CDR3 length: 15
clone size: -
V gene: TRBV18
CDR3 DNA: TGTGCCAGCTCACCGACAGTGGGGAGCAATCAGCCCCAGCATTTT
CDR3 protein: CASSPTVGSNQPQHF

J gene: TRBJ1-2
D gene: -
CDR3 length: 15
clone size: few
V gene: TRBV29-1
CDR3 DNA: TGCAGCGTTGAGGGGACTCCCCAGTCCAACTATGGCTACACCTTC
CDR3 protein: CSVEGTPQSNYGYTF

J gene: TRBJ1-1
D gene: -
CDR3 length: 13
clone size: -
V gene: TRBV29-1
CDR3 DNA: TGCAGCGTTCTGAAGGGTTGGAACACTGAAGCTTTCTTT
CDR3 protein: CSVLKGWNTEAFF

J gene: TRBJ2-7
D gene: TRBD1
CDR3 length: 18
clone size: -
V gene: TRBV29-1
CDR3 DNA: TGCAGCGTTGAAGACACTAAGGGGGGACAGGGCCCTAACTACGAGCAGTACTTC
CDR3 protein: CSVEDTKGGQGPNYEQYF

J gene: TRBJ2-3
D gene: TRBD1
CDR3 length: 17
clone size: -
V gene: TRBV5-4
CDR3 DNA: TGTGCCAGCAGCTTCCGGGACAGGGGGCGGGGGACGGGTACGCAGTATTTT
CDR3 protein: CASSFRDRGRGTGTQYF

J gene: TRBJ1-1
D gene: -
CDR3 length: 12
clone size: medium-sized
V gene: TRBV25-1
CDR3 DNA: TGTGCCAGCGTGGAAGGTGTTTCTGAAGCTTTCTTT
CDR3 protein: CASVEGVSEAFF

J gene: TRBJ2-7
D gene: TRBD2
CDR3 length: 14
clone size: once
V gene: TRBV29-1
CDR3 DNA: TGCAGCGTCGGGGGGGCAGGGAGCTCCTACGAGCAGTACTTC
CDR3 protein: CSVGGAGSSYEQYF

J gene: TRBJ1-1
D gene: -
CDR3 length: 10
clone size: -
V gene: TRBV5-3
CDR3 DNA: TGTGCCAGAAGGACGGCTGAAGCTTTCTTT
CDR3 protein: CARRTAEAFF

J gene: TRBJ1-4
D gene: -
CDR3 length: 16
clone size: once
V gene: TRBV21-1
CDR3 DNA: TGTGCCAGCCTAACTATGGAGGGGGCGATTTGTGAAAAACTGTTTTTT
CDR3 protein: CASLTMEGAICEKLFF

J gene: TRBJ1-2
D gene: -
CDR3 length: 13
clone size: once
V gene: TRBV5-8
CDR3 DNA: TGTGCCAGCAGCTTGGCCGTCAGTGGTGGCTACACCTTC
CDR3 protein: CASSLAVSGGYTF

J gene: TRBJ2-1
D gene: -
CDR3 length: 11
clone size: -
V gene: TRBV27
CDR3 DNA: TGTGCCATCCACGGAGGGGGTGAGCAGTTCTTC
CDR3 protein: CAIHGGGEQFF

J gene: TRBJ1-1
D gene: -
CDR3 length: 15
clone size: -
V gene: TRBV21-1
CDR3 DNA: TGTGCCAGCAGCGCCCCGGCGGGGGAGAACACTGAAGCTTTCTTT
CDR3 protein: CASSAPAGENTEAFF

J gene: TRBJ2-3
D gene: -
CDR3 length: 15
clone size: -
V gene: TRBV5-1
CDR3 DNA: TGCGCCAGCAGCCTTCCCCCCTTAGGCACAGATACGCAGTATTTT
CDR3 protein: CASSLPPLGTDTQYF

J gene: TRBJ2-5
D gene: -
CDR3 length: 16
clone size: -
V gene: TRBV2
CDR3 DNA: TGTGCCAGCAGAAGGTTTTATGCCGGGGGCCAAGAGACCCAGTACTTC
CDR3 protein: CASRRFYAGGQETQYF